These T cell receptor beta chains were read from a single sample in a study of metastatic and nonmetastatic thyroid tumors. TCRdb ran MiXCR on the PCR reads. The table has about 21,000 clones, roughly 24% seen once. The sequenced sample was blood. Receptors were obtained from a female donor with papillary thyroid cancer or a benign thyroid nodule (not recorded which). Some clones in this sample may be carry-over from other donors' samples. CDR3s include the opening cysteine and the closing phenylalanine or tryptophan. Size tells how often a clone was seen (once, few, many) or the class of an expanded clone, and some rows leave it out.

J,V,size,length,CDR3
TRBJ2-2,TRBV12-3/TRBV12-4,.,18,CASSLNPSAGPNTGELFF
TRBJ2-3,TRBV28,few,18,CASSSTHTTGWGTDTQYF
TRBJ2-1,TRBV6-2/TRBV6-3,many,16,CASSDSGGHPVNEQFF
TRBJ1-5,TRBV5-4,many,14,CASSLEGPNQPQHF
TRBJ1-2,TRBV12-3/TRBV12-4,many,14,CASSLLRQGSGYTF
TRBJ2-7,TRBV6-2/TRBV6-3,few,11,CASSYNYEQYF
TRBJ2-3,TRBV5-1,many,15,CASSGQGRVADTQYF
TRBJ1-1,TRBV6-1,many,14,CASSERQGFTEAFF
TRBJ2-7,TRBV5-1,.,13,CASSPNSGYEQYF
TRBJ1-1,TRBV10-2,.,12,CASSEGSTEAFF
TRBJ2-7,TRBV11-2,.,14,CASSFQTDSYEQYF
TRBJ2-7,TRBV28,.,13,CASSLSVTYEQYF
TRBJ2-1,TRBV4-3,many,14,CASSQDLDPPKQFF
TRBJ2-7,TRBV28,.,14,CASRPGLAPYEQYF
TRBJ2-7,TRBV15,.,13,CATSKGPDYEQYF
TRBJ2-7,TRBV5-1,.,15,CASSLAGTGTYEQYF
TRBJ2-1,TRBV11-1,medium-sized,15,CASSFSGRTYNEQFF
TRBJ2-2,TRBV6-1,few,14,CASSGLRNTGELFF
TRBJ1-5,TRBV5-8,many,14,CASSDDRYGQPQHF
TRBJ2-7,TRBV13,medium-sized,15,CASSLGTTGKYEQYF
TRBJ1-2,TRBV6-5,.,17,CASSYSTLTWANRGYTF
TRBJ1-2,TRBV9,.,14,CASSADFLNYGYTF
TRBJ1-5,TRBV20-1,medium-sized,12,CSANNLNQPQHF
TRBJ1-1,TRBV2,many,13,CASRTGGGTEAFF
TRBJ2-3,TRBV20-1,many,19,CSARPGLAGIGPSTDTQYF
TRBJ2-1,TRBV11-2,many,17,CASSPRGRQRQDNEQFF
TRBJ1-6,TRBV30,.,12,CASRGRNSPLHF
TRBJ2-1,TRBV28,.,14,CARISVDTYNEQFF
TRBJ2-1,TRBV2,.,14,CASRAWDSHNEQFF
TRBJ2-7,TRBV19,few,14,CASSMGERAYEQYF
TRBJ1-3,TRBV12-3/TRBV12-4,medium-sized,16,CASSFTTENSGNTIYF
TRBJ1-5,TRBV4-1,many,17,CASSQQRTGGSNQPQHF
TRBJ1-1,TRBV10-3,many,11,CAIRDNTEAFF
TRBJ2-7,TRBV6-2/TRBV6-3,.,13,CASSYVPGYEHDF
TRBJ2-5,TRBV19,many,17,CASSMQRGGRILETQYF
TRBJ1-6,TRBV20-1,.,15,CSQQPGLRGSSPLHF
TRBJ2-2,TRBV20-1,many,18,CSASAPGLAGTDTGELFF
TRBJ2-5,TRBV2,many,15,CASSGQRGRTGTQYF
TRBJ2-7,TRBV5-1,medium-sized,14,CASSLDVWVGEQYF
TRBJ1-1,TRBV5-4,many,16,CASSPLGVGMNTEAFF
TRBJ2-3,TRBV24-1,medium-sized,16,CATSDIREGSTDTQYF
TRBJ2-3,TRBV20-1,.,12,CSAQERGHTQYF
TRBJ2-5,TRBV7-6,many,14,CASSLGASQETQYF
TRBJ1-6,TRBV11-2,.,13,CASSLGGCSPLHF
TRBJ2-5,TRBV20-1,many,15,CSASDGRGTQETQYF
TRBJ2-2,TRBV6-1,.,15,CASSVAGERTGELFF
TRBJ2-2,TRBV9,many,16,CASSPSGSTVTGELFF
TRBJ2-7,TRBV11-2,.,16,CASSLYDSTGGYEQYF
TRBJ2-1,TRBV24-1,many,13,CATSKSYYNEQFF
TRBJ2-2,TRBV24-1,many,16,CATSDSGTGDTGELFF
TRBJ1-2,TRBV30,.,14,CARGQGETFYGYTF
TRBJ2-7,TRBV20-1,medium-sized,15,CSASSVGQPYYEQYF
TRBJ1-2,TRBV7-2,medium-sized,15,CASSLAPGRAHGYTF
TRBJ2-5,TRBV6-1,many,15,CASSEWAGGGETQYF
TRBJ2-3,TRBV5-4,.,15,CASSLMAGGQDTQYF
TRBJ1-1,TRBV12-3/TRBV12-4,.,17,CASSLLPTPQEGTEAFF
TRBJ1-2,TRBV20-1,medium-sized,13,CSASAENYYGYTF
TRBJ2-2,TRBV5-1,.,15,CASSLGGGITGELFF
TRBJ2-3,TRBV27,many,17,CASRQQDGAPRTGTQYF
TRBJ2-3,TRBV2,many,15,CASSAGTASTDTQYF